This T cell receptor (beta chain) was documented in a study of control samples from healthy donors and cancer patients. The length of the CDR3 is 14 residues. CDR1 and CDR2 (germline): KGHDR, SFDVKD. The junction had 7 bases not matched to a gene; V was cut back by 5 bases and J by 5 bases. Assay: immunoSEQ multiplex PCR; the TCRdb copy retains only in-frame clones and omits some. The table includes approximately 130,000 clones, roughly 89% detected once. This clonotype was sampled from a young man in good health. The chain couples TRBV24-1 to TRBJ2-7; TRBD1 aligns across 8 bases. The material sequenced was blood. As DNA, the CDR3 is TGTGCCACCAGTGGGCCGGGACAGGCCGACGAGCAGTACTTC. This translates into CATSGPGQADEQYF.